A single TCR beta chain is shown here with its context. Its specificity is not known. Germline assignment: CDR1 ENHRY and CDR2 SYGVKD. V was pared by 2 bases and J by 6 bases, with 3 bases of the junction left unmatched. This CDR3 contains 15 residues. Treatment for every participant with HIV took place in the United States. This entry is derived from a study of long-term antiretroviral therapy in people with HIV. General study points: Control repertoires displayed wider CDR3 length ranges than the HIV repertoires.

They ran version v3.0 of the immunoSEQ assay at survey level. This table comes from immunoSEQ multiplex PCR, and its TCRdb copy is limited to in-frame clones, with some not included. This repertoire shows 25,000 to 35,000 clones, roughly 95% found once; its top ten account for under 8.5%. Source: unsorted PBMCs, taken more than 6 years after starting antiretroviral therapy. This chain connects TRBV10-3 to TRBJ2-1, with 11 bases matching TRBD1. This TCR came from a man aged 25-45 years with HIV. The CDR3 region is CAISEEDRGPNEQFF. The CDR3 DNA reads TGTGCCATCAGTGAGGAGGACAGGGGGCCCAATGAGCAGTTCTTC.